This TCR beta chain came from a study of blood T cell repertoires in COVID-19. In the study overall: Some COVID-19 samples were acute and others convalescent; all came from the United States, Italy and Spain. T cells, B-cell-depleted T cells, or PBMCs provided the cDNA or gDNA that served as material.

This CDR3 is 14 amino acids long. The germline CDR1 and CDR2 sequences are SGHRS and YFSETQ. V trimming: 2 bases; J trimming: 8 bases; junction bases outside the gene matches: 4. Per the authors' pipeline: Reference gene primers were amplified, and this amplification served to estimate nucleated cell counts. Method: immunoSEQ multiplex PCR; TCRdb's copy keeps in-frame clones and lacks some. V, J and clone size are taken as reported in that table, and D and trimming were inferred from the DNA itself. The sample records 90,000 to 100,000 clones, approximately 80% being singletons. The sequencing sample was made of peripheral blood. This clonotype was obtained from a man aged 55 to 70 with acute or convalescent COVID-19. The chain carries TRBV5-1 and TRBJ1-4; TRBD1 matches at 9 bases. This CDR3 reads CASSFGTGLEKLFF. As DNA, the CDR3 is TGCGCCAGCAGCTTCGGGACAGGGCTCGAAAAACTGTTTTTT. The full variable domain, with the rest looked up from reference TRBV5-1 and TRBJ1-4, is KAGVTQTPRYLIKTRGQQVTLSCSPISGHRSVSWYQQTPGQGLQFLFEYFSETQRNKGNFPGRFSGRQFSNSRSEMNVSTLELGDSALYLCASSFGTGLEKLFFGSGTQLSVL.